This T cell receptor (beta chain) comes out of a study of shared clonotypes between healthy human individuals. Assay used: immunoSEQ multiplex PCR; TCRdb lists only in-frame clones, some missing. The table records around 700,000 clones, approximately 79% of them present only once. The length of the CDR3 is 14 residues. Per germline, CDR1 MNHNS and CDR2 SASEGT. V shed 8 bases and J 2 bases; nucleotides not matched to a gene: 5. The chain links TRBV6-1 to TRBJ2-7; 11 bases agree with TRBD2. The TCR was taken from a woman aged 25 to 45 in good health. What was sequenced was memory CD4+ T cells sorted from blood. The subset was: CD45RA-negative fraction. The CDR3 bases are TGTGCCAGCTCACTAGCGGGAGTAGCCTACGAGCAGTACTTC. This encodes CASSLAGVAYEQYF.